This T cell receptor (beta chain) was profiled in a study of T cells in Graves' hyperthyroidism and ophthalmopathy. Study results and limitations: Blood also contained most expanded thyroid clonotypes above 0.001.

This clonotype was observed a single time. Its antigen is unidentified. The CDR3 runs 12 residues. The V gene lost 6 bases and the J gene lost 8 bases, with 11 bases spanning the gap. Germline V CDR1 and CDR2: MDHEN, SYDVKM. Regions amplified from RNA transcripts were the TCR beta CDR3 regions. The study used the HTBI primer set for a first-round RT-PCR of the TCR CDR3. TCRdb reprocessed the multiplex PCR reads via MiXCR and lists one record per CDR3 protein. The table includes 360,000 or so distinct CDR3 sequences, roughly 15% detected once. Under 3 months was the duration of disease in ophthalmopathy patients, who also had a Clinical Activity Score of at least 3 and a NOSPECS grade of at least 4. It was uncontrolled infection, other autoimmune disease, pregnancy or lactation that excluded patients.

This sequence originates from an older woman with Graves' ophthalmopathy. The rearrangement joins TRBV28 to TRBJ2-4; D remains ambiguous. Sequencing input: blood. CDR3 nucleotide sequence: TGTGCCAGCAGACAAACTATGGACATTCAGTACTTC. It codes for CASRQTMDIQYF.